The 27 T cell receptor beta chains below come from one sample, sequenced in a study of OX40 agonist ivuxolimab in advanced cancers. The protocol was immunoSEQ multiplex PCR, while the TCRdb copy is restricted to in-frame clones and leaves out a portion. The repertoire includes fewer than 55,000 clones, 75% to 90% of them detected once, and 11% sits in the top ten. The input for sequencing was CD4+ or CD8+ T cells sorted from blood, taken in a trial of the OX40 agonist ivuxolimab. These receptors were taken from an adult with an advanced solid tumor such as melanoma, head and neck, liver or kidney cancer.

The rearrangement uses TRBV15 and TRBJ2-7; the D gene is possibly TRBD1 (6 bases). Germline CDR1 is LNHNV and CDR2 is YYDKDF (reference sequence). Between the trimmed V and J ends, which lost 0 bases and 2 bases, there was a span of 11 bases. CDR3 length equals 15 residues. CDR3 DNA: TGTGCCACCAGCAGAGAGGGGGCAGGTACCTACGAGCAGTACTTC. It specifies CATSREGAGTYEQYF.

V usage is TRBV19 and J usage is TRBJ2-7; D is ambiguous. V was cut by 4 bases and J by 2 bases, with 9 bases left in between. The CDR3 runs 13 residues. Germline CDR1 is LNHDA and CDR2 is SQIVND (reference sequence). The CDR3 region has the DNA TGTGCCAGTAGTAAAGGGTCTCCCTACGAGCAGTACTTC. This sequence encodes CASSKGSPYEQYF.

This chain links TRBV6-1 with TRBJ2-7, with a possible D match to TRBD1 (6 bases). CDR3 size: 14 residues. Trimming cost V 8 bases and J 0 bases, with 14 bases left between them. CDR1 and CDR2 from the germline V gene are MNHNS and SASEGT. CDR3 DNA: TGTGCCAGCCAAATGGACAGATACTCCTACGAGCAGTACTTC. Translated, it gives CASQMDRYSYEQYF.

This chain connects TRBV5-1 to TRBJ2-5; tentatively, D is TRBD2 (6 bases). The CDR3 is 15 residues long. Germline V lookup: CDR1 SGHRS, CDR2 YFSETQ. V was shortened by 2 bases and J by 2 bases, with 13 bases between the two germline ends. The CDR3 region is CASSFSGTQQETQYF. CDR3 nucleotides: TGCGCCAGCAGCTTCTCCGGGACTCAACAAGAGACCCAGTACTTC.

The table lists this clone with a count of one. The chain links TRBV28 to TRBJ2-3; the D gene is possibly TRBD2 (5 bases). CDR3 length: 15 amino acids. V was trimmed by 2 bases and J by 3 bases, leaving 12 bases between them. CDR1 is MDHEN, CDR2 SYDVKM, per germline. The DNA of the CDR3 is TGTGCCAGCAGTTTAGCGGGTACGGGGACAGATACGCAGTATTTT. Encoded protein: CASSLAGTGTDTQYF. The complete variable domain, with remaining parts taken from reference TRBV28 and TRBJ2-3, reads DVKVTQSSRYLVKRTGEKVFLECVQDMDHENMFWYRQDPGLGLRLIYFSYDVKMKEKGDIPEGYSVSREKKERFSLILESASTNQTSMYLCASSLAGTGTDTQYFGPGTRLTVL.

The chain combines TRBV2 with TRBJ2-2, with 7 bases identical to TRBD1. Germline lookup yields CDR1 SNHLY and CDR2 FYNNEI. V lost 5 bases and J lost 6; bases outside the gene matches: 9. The CDR3 loop spans 15 amino acids. The CDR3 loop reads CASSSGTVAPGELFF. As DNA, the CDR3 is TGTGCCAGCAGTTCCGGGACAGTGGCCCCCGGGGAGCTGTTTTTT.

The chain has TRBV6-5 and TRBJ1-4; 7 positions match TRBD1. Germline-derived CDR1 and CDR2 are MNHEY and SVGAGI. V was pared by 5 bases and J by 4 bases, with 7 bases of the junction left unmatched. The length of the CDR3 is 15 residues. CDR3 nucleotides: TGTGCCAGCAGTCAACAGACAGGGAATAATGAAAAACTGTTTTTT. Its translation: CASSQQTGNNEKLFF.

Only one count was recorded for this clone. This rearrangement joins TRBV5-4 to TRBJ1-2; D ambiguous. V was pared by 2 bases and J by 10 bases, with 9 bases between. The CDR3 spans 11 residues. Germline V CDR1 and CDR2: SGHNT, YYREEE (reference sequence). The CDR3 DNA sequence: TGTGCCAGCAGCTTACGCGGGGACTACACCTTC. Its translation: CASSLRGDYTF.

The chain recombines TRBV27 with TRBJ1-5; 7 bases line up with TRBD1. Losses at the gene ends were 6 bases for V and 4 bases for J; bases not matched to a gene: 6. The CDR3 extends over 14 amino acids. Germline V gives CDR1 MNHEY, CDR2 SMNVEV (reference sequence). CDR3 nucleotide sequence: TGTGCCAGCAGCGAAAGACAGGGTAATCAGCCCCAGCATTTT. This encodes CASSERQGNQPQHF.

The chain employs TRBV28 and TRBJ1-2; tentatively, D is TRBD1 (6 bases). V lost 7 bases, J lost 3 bases, and 18 bases lay in between. The CDR3 has 15 residues. Germline CDR1 is MDHEN and CDR2 is SYDVKM. The CDR3 DNA reads TGTGCCAGCACCAACCAGGGGCAGGGGTACTATGGCTACACCTTC. Translating gives CASTNQGQGYYGYTF.

This sequence joins TRBV19 and TRBJ2-7; possibly TRBD1 for D (6 bases). CDR3 size: 16 residues. Germline V gene data show CDR1 as LNHDA and CDR2 as SQIVND (reference sequence). Trimming pared 3 bases from V and 6 bases from J, leaving 21 bases between. The CDR3 DNA sequence: TGTGCCAGTAGTATGTTCTGGATTGGCAGGGGAAGCGAGCAGTACTTC. Translation: CASSMFWIGRGSEQYF.

The chain joins TRBV2 to TRBJ1-6; the D gene is possibly TRBD1 (6 bases). The CDR3 is 13 residues long. In germline, CDR1 is SNHLY, CDR2 FYNNEI. V was clipped by 10 bases and J by 9 bases, with 16 bases between them. CDR3 nucleotide sequence: TGTGCCAACAAGGGGCAGGGGTCTTCACCCCTCCACTTT. This encodes CANKGQGSSPLHF.

The chain uses TRBV28 and TRBJ1-2, with 8 bases fitting TRBD1. The V gene's germline CDR1 is MDHEN and CDR2 SYDVKM. The CDR3 consists of 12 residues. V trimming: 8 bases; J trimming: 8 bases; junction bases outside the gene matches: 7. The CDR3 coding sequence is TGTGCCAGCGTCCTCAGGGGGCTAGGCTACACCTTC. Its translation: CASVLRGLGYTF.

The chain employs TRBV6-1 and TRBJ1-1, with D possibly TRBD1 on 6 matching bases. V was shortened by 8 bases and J by 1 base, with 11 bases between the two germline ends. The CDR3 spans 13 residues. The V gene's germline CDR1 is MNHNS and CDR2 SASEGT. The DNA of the CDR3 is TGTGCCAGCCGACAACAGGGGAACACTGAAGCTTTCTTT. Amino acid sequence: CASRQQGNTEAFF.

The V gene is TRBV7-2, the J gene TRBJ2-1; D is perhaps TRBD2 (5 bases). Between the trimmed V and J ends, which lost 4 bases and 6 bases, there was a span of 16 bases. Germline-derived CDR1 and CDR2 are SGHTA and FQGNSA. The CDR3 has 15 residues. The CDR3 loop reads CASSSDSSRSNEQFF. The CDR3 nucleotides read TGTGCCAGCAGCTCGGACTCGTCTCGATCCAATGAGCAGTTCTTC. The full variable domain, in which reference TRBV7-2 and TRBJ2-1 provide the parts outside the CDR3, is GAGVSQSPSNKVTEKGKDVELRCDPISGHTALYWYRQSLGQGLEFLIYFQGNSAPDKSGLPSDRFSAERTGGSVSTLTIQRTQQEDSAVYLCASSSDSSRSNEQFFGPGTRLTVL.

The chain combines TRBV7-3 with TRBJ2-7; D not certain. CDR1 SGHTA and CDR2 FQGTGA come from the germline V gene. With 2 bases removed from V and 0 bases from J, the gap between germline ends came to 5 bases. CDR3 length equals 13 residues. The CDR3 DNA sequence: TGTGCCAGCAGCTTAGCGAGCTCCTACGAGCAGTACTTC. It specifies CASSLASSYEQYF.

The chain is built from TRBV28 and TRBJ2-3; TRBD1 agrees at 7 bases. Germline CDR1 is MDHEN and CDR2 is SYDVKM. The CDR3 is made up of 18 amino acids. V was clipped by 3 bases and J by 0 bases; unmatched bases: 12. CDR3 DNA sequence: TGTGCCAGCAGTTTTTCCAGGGGGTTTGCAGGGAGCACAGATACGCAGTATTTT. This gives the protein CASSFSRGFAGSTDTQYF.

The rearrangement uses TRBV2 and TRBJ1-5; D is unresolved. CDR1 is SNHLY, CDR2 FYNNEI, per germline. Trimming removed 2 bases at V and 0 bases at J, with 5 bases between. This CDR3 spans 14 amino acids. The CDR3 bases are TGTGCCAGCAGTGAACGCGTTAGCAATCAGCCCCAGCATTTT. It encodes CASSERVSNQPQHF.

The rearrangement uses TRBV2 and TRBJ2-2; the match to TRBD2 covers 7 bases. The CDR3 is 16 residues long. Germline trimming cut 4 bases from V and 4 bases from J; bases unmatched to any gene: 9. Germline assignment: CDR1 SNHLY and CDR2 FYNNEI. The CDR3 DNA reads TGTGCCAGCAGTGTGGGGCGGGGGAAACCCACCGGGGAGCTGTTTTTT. It yields the protein CASSVGRGKPTGELFF.

The CDR3 sequence: CASRRQGWGYTF. The CDR3 nucleotides are TGTGCCAGCAGGCGACAGGGCTGGGGCTACACCTTC. This chain connects TRBV6-5 to TRBJ1-2; TRBD1 matches at 7 bases. The germline CDR1 and CDR2 sequences are MNHEY and SVGAGI. Losses at the gene ends were 6 bases for V and 8 bases for J; bases not matched to a gene: 6. The CDR3 covers 12 residues.

The table lists this clone with a few counts. The chain combines TRBV11-2 with TRBJ2-7; D is possibly TRBD2 (5 bases). The ends were cut back, 5 bases at V and 2 bases at J, with 13 bases in the middle. CDR1 is SGHAT and CDR2 is FQNNGV in the germline V gene. This CDR3 contains 14 residues. In nucleotides, the CDR3 is TGTGCCAGCAGCCCTCGGACTGGGACCTACGAGCAGTACTTC. This encodes CASSPRTGTYEQYF.

The chain recombines TRBV2 with TRBJ1-5, with D uncertain. The length of the CDR3 is 13 residues. Germline CDR1 SNHLY, CDR2 FYNNEI. V lost 2 bases, J lost 6 bases, and 8 bases lay in between. The CDR3 sequence is CASSESRGQPQHF. CDR3 bases: TGTGCCAGCAGTGAATCGAGAGGTCAGCCCCAGCATTTT.

The chain couples TRBV30 to TRBJ1-5, with unresolved D. This CDR3 comprises 14 residues. Germline V gene lookup returns CDR1 GTSNPN and CDR2 SVGIG (reference sequence). Between the trimmed V and J ends, which lost 2 bases and 2 bases, there was a span of 10 bases. For the CDR3, the DNA is TGTGCCTGGAGTAGGCTTGCGGGCAATCAGCCCCAGCATTTT. Protein: CAWSRLAGNQPQHF.

This chain uses TRBV6-6 with TRBJ2-1, with TRBD1 matching 7 bases. Germline CDR1 MNHNY, CDR2 SVGAGI (reference sequence). Trimming cost V 6 bases and J 3 bases; bases outside gene matches: 8. The CDR3 extends over 15 amino acids. CDR3 coding DNA: TGTGCCAGCAGGGTCGACAGGGATTTCTACAATGAGCAGTTCTTC. Translated, it gives CASRVDRDFYNEQFF.

V gene TRBV15 combines with J gene TRBJ2-3, with D tentatively TRBD1 or TRBD2 (5 bases each). CDR1 is LNHNV, CDR2 YYDKDF, per germline (reference sequence). The CDR3 sequence is 16 residues long. V was clipped by 5 bases and J by 2 bases, with 17 bases between them. CDR3 in amino acids: CATSGASSHSTDTQYF. CDR3 nucleotide sequence: TGTGCCACCAGCGGGGCTAGCTCTCACTCCACAGATACGCAGTATTTT.

This chain connects TRBV5-1 to TRBJ2-2; 7 bases are a match to TRBD2. The junction had 13 bases not matched to a gene; V was cut back by 0 bases and J by 5 bases. CDR3 length equals 18 residues. Looked up from germline, CDR1 is SGHRS and CDR2 is YFSETQ. This chain's CDR3 is CASSLAPYSGRGTGELFF. The DNA for the CDR3 is TGCGCCAGCAGCTTGGCCCCCTACTCTGGGAGGGGAACCGGGGAGCTGTTTTTT.

J is TRBJ2-5 and V is TRBV7-9; the match to TRBD2 covers 7 bases. The CDR3 contains 14 residues. Germline lookup yields CDR1 SEHNR and CDR2 FQNEAQ (reference sequence). With 8 bases clipped from V and 1 base from J, the junction kept 7 bases outside the gene matches. The DNA of the CDR3 is TGTGCCAGCGGTGGTTCTAGCGGCCAAGAGACCCAGTACTTC. The encoded protein is CASGGSSGQETQYF.